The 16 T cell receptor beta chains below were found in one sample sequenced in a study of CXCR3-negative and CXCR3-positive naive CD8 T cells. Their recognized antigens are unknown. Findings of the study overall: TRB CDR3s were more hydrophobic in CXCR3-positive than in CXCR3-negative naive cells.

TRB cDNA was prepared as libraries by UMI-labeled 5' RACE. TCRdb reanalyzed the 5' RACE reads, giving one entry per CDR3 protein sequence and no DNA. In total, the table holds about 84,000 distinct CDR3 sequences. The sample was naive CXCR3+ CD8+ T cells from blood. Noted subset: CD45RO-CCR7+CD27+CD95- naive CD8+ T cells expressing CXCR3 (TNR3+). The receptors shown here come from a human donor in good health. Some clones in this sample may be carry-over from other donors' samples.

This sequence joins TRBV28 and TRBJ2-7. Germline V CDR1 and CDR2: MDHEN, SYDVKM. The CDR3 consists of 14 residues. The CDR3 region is CASSLTGRYYEQYF.

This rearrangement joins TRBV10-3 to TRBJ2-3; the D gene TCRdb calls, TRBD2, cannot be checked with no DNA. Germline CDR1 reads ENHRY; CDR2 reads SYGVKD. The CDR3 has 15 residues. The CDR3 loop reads CAISETSGGRDTQYF.

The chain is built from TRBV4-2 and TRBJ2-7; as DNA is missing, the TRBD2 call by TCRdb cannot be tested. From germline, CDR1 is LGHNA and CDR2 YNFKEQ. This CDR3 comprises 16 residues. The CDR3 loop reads CASSQFLSAGANEQYF.

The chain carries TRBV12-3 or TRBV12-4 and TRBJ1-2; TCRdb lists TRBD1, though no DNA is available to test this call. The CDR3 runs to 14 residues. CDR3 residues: CPSSLGNQGYGYTF.

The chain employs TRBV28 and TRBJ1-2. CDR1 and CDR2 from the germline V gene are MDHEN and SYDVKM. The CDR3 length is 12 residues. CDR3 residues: CASSRQTYGYTF.

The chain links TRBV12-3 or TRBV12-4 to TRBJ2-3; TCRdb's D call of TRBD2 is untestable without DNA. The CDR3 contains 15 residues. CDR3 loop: CASSLARAATDTQYF.

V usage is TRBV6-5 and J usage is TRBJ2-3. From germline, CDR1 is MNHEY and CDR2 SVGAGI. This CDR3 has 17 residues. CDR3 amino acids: CASSYSYDIVVADTQYF.

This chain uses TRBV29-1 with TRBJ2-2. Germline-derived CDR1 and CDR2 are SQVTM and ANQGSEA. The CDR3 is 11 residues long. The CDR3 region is CSVEDRIGLFF.

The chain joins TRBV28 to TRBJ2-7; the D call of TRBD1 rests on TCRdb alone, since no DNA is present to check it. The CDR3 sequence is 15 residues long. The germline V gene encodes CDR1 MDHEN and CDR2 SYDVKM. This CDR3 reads CASRTLTGIVYEQYF.

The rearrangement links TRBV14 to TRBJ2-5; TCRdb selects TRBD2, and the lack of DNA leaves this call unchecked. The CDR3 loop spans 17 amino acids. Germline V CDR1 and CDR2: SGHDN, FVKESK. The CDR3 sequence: CASSQFPIGDWRETQYF.

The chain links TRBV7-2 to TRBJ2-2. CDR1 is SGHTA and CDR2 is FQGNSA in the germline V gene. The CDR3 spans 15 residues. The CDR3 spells CASSLAASDTGELFF.

The CDR3 region is CASSLFTGERFYNEQFF. The chain is built from TRBV7-2 and TRBJ2-1; TCRdb calls TRBD1, which cannot be checked without DNA. The CDR3 contains 17 residues. Germline CDR1 reads SGHTA; CDR2 reads FQGNSA.

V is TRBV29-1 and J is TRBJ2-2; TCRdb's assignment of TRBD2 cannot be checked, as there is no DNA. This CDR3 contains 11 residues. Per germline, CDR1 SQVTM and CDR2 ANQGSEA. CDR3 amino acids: CSVEREGELFF.

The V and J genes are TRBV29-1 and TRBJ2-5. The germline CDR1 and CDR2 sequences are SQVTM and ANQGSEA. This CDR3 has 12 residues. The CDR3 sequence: CSVEGIVETQYF.

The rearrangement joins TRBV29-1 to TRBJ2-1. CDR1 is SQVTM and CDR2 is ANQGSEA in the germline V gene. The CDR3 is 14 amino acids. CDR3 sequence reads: CSVTHPTAGNEQFF.

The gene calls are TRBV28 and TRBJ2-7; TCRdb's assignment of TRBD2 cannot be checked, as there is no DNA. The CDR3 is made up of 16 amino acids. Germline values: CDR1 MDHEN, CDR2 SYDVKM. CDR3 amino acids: CASRPVWGDRSYEQYF.